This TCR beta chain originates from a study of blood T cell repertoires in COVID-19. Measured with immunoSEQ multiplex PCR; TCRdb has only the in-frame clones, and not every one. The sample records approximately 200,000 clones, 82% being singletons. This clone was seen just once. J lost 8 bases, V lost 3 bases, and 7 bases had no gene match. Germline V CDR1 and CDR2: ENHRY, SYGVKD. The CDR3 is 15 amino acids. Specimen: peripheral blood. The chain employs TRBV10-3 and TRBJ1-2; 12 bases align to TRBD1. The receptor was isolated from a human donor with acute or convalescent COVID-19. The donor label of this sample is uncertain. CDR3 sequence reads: CAISEPGQGAQGYTF. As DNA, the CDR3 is TGTGCCATCAGTGAACCGGGACAGGGGGCCCAAGGCTACACCTTC.